A single sample gave rise to the 12 T cell receptor beta chains below, sequenced in a study of shared clonotypes between healthy human individuals. TCRdb keeps only in-frame clones here, not all; method: immunoSEQ multiplex PCR. Among about 490,000 clones listed, approximately 80% were seen once. Input material: PBMCs. The origin of the receptors is a woman aged 40 to 50 in good health. Some clones in this sample may be carry-over from other donors' samples.

This clone was detected ten times or more. Other DNA sequences from this sample encode an identical CDR3 as well. In DNA form, the CDR3 reads TGCAGCGTTGAAGATGTGGGACCGGAGGGCTACACCTTC. Translation: CSVEDVGPEGYTF. This chain links TRBV29-1 with TRBJ1-2, with D possibly TRBD1 on 5 matching bases. CDR3 length: 13 residues. Germline lookup yields CDR1 SQVTM and CDR2 ANQGSEA. The V end was cut by 0 bases, the J end by 8 bases, with 13 bases between.

J is TRBJ1-5 and V is TRBV11-2, with D possibly being TRBD1 (6 bases). CDR3 length equals 15 residues. V gave up 0 bases and J gave up 3 bases, with 9 bases separating them. The germline gives CDR1 SGHAT, CDR2 FQNNGV. CDR3 in DNA: TGTGCCAGCAGCTTAGATGGACAGTTCAATCAGCCCCAGCATTTT. Protein sequence: CASSLDGQFNQPQHF. The variable domain in full, completed from reference TRBV11-2 and TRBJ1-5, reads EAGVAQSPRYKIIEKRQSVAFWCNPISGHATLYWYQQILGQGPKLLIQFQNNGVVDDSQLPKDRFSAERLKGVDSTLKIQPAKLEDSAVYLCASSLDGQFNQPQHFGDGTRLSIL.

This clone was recorded once. Germline is not matched at one junction end, which may reflect a read error. At the DNA level, this CDR3 is encoded by other sequences in the same sample as well. The V and J genes are TRBV18 and TRBJ1-3; D gene uncertain. This CDR3 is 13 amino acids long. Germline V CDR1 and CDR2: KGHSH, LQKENI. CDR3 amino acids: CASSRSSGNTIYF. The CDR3 bases are TGCGCCAGCTCAAGAAGCTCTGGAAACACCATATATTTT.

This chain uses TRBV11-3 with TRBJ2-1; TRBD1 matches at 10 bases. The CDR3 length is 15 residues. Germline CDR1 SGHNT, CDR2 YENEEA. Trimming took 5 bases from V and 7 from J; bases not matched to a gene: 8. CDR3 residues: CASSPEGDRGNEQFF. The CDR3 nucleotides are TGTGCCAGCAGCCCCGAGGGGGACAGGGGAAATGAGCAGTTCTTC.

On this clone itself: Since a much larger clone is just one base distant, this may be a read error. The sample holds other DNA sequences that translate to the same CDR3. J is TRBJ2-5 and V is TRBV18, with 7 bases matching TRBD1. The end of the DNA aligns better with TRBJ2-7, so the J call may be wrong. Per the germline V gene, CDR1 is KGHSH and CDR2 is LQKENI. CDR3 length: 12 amino acids. The CDR3 DNA is TGTGCCAGTGCACAGGGGAGTTACGAGCAGTACTTC. Translating gives CASAQGSYEQYF.

Comments on this clone: A far larger clone differs by one base, so this is likely a read error. The same CDR3 also results from other DNA sequences found in this sample. This chain connects TRBV28 to TRBJ2-7, with 13 bases that match TRBD2. Germline CDR1 reads MDHEN; CDR2 reads SYDVKM. This CDR3 contains 19 residues. CDR3 loop: CASSPRTSGRRGLSYEQYF. The CDR3 DNA sequence: TGTGCTAGCAGTCCGCGGACTAGCGGGAGAAGGGGTCTCTCCTACGAGCAGTACTTC.

The chain combines TRBV2 with TRBJ1-4, with D possibly TRBD1 on 6 matching bases. The length of the CDR3 is 14 residues. V was cut by 1 base and J by 8 bases, with 11 bases left in between. Germline assignment: CDR1 SNHLY and CDR2 FYNNEI. This chain's CDR3 is CASSEEGHTEKLFF. The CDR3 DNA is TGTGCCAGCAGTGAAGAGGGACACACGGAAAAACTGTTTTTT.

About this clone itself: This same CDR3 is encoded by further DNA sequences in the sample. V gene TRBV30 combines with J gene TRBJ2-3; D remains unclear. V was clipped by 5 bases and J by 6 bases, with 12 bases between them. The germline V gene encodes CDR1 GTSNPN and CDR2 SVGIG (reference sequence). The CDR3 loop spans 12 amino acids. CDR3 residues: CAWAPTTDTQYF. For the CDR3, the DNA is TGTGCCTGGGCCCCGACCACGGATACGCAGTATTTT.

This chain connects TRBV11-3 to TRBJ2-3; D possibly corresponds to TRBD2 (5 bases). Trimming cost V 5 bases and J 5 bases, with 8 bases left between them. Germline V CDR1 and CDR2: SGHNT, YENEEA. The CDR3 totals 12 residues. The CDR3 is CASSEGLDTQYF. CDR3 nucleotides: TGTGCCAGCAGCGAAGGACTAGATACGCAGTATTTT.

This chain uses TRBV5-1 with TRBJ2-1, with TRBD2 matching over 9 bases. V dropped 2 bases and J dropped 6; count of bases not matched to a gene: 6. This CDR3 has 15 amino acids. Germline values: CDR1 SGHRS, CDR2 YFSETQ. CDR3 coding DNA: TGCGCCAGCAGCTTCGCTAGCGGGACATCCAATGAGCAGTTCTTC. This sequence encodes CASSFASGTSNEQFF.

This clone has a handful of counts. The chain combines TRBV9 with TRBJ2-2; D uncertain. Trimming removed 0 bases from V and 0 bases from J, with 6 bases in between. The germline V gene has CDR1 SGDLS and CDR2 YYNGEE. The CDR3 is 15 residues long. The CDR3: CASSVGLANTGELFF. As DNA, the CDR3 is TGTGCCAGCAGCGTAGGGCTAGCGAACACCGGGGAGCTGTTTTTT.

There are a few counts of this clone. The CDR3 coding sequence is TGCGCCAGCAAGAACGGATCTTACAATGAGCAGTTCTTC. Residues: CASKNGSYNEQFF. J is TRBJ2-1 and V is TRBV5-1; no reliable D call. Per the germline V gene, CDR1 is SGHRS and CDR2 is YFSETQ. With 6 bases removed from V and 4 bases from J, the gap between germline ends came to 11 bases. This CDR3 has 13 residues. The whole variable domain, remainder taken from reference TRBV5-1 and TRBJ2-1, is KAGVTQTPRYLIKTRGQQVTLSCSPISGHRSVSWYQQTPGQGLQFLFEYFSETQRNKGNFPGRFSGRQFSNSRSEMNVSTLELGDSALYLCASKNGSYNEQFFGPGTRLTVL.